The rows below give T cell receptor beta chains drawn from one sample of a study of shared clonotypes between healthy human individuals. The assay was immunoSEQ multiplex PCR, and TCRdb's table has in-frame clones only and misses some. The top ten clones hold about 1.7% of a sample with about 770,000 clones, over 55% of them seen once. Sequenced material: memory CD4+ T cells sorted from blood. The receptors here all came from a woman in her 30s in good health. The CDR3 runs from the conserved cysteine through the conserved F or W. Each record gives: J gene, clone size, V gene, D gene, CDR3 DNA, CDR3 protein. D genes are given only for firm matches. Size values are once, few and many counts, or a class for expanded clones, and some rows have none.

J: TRBJ1-1; size: .; V: TRBV7-9; D: .; DNA: TGTGCCAGCAGCACCTACGACAGGACGAACACTGAAGCTTTCTTT; CDR3: CASSTYDRTNTEAFF
J: TRBJ2-2; size: .; V: TRBV2; D: TRBD2; DNA: TGTGCCAGCACCGATAGCGGGAGTTACGCCGGGGAGCTGTTTTTT; CDR3: CASTDSGSYAGELFF
J: TRBJ1-5; size: .; V: TRBV5-8; D: TRBD1; DNA: TGTGCCAGCAGCTTAATGACAGGGGATCAGCCCCAGCATTTT; CDR3: CASSLMTGDQPQHF
J: TRBJ2-7; size: .; V: TRBV28; D: TRBD1; DNA: TGTGCCAGCAGTTCACCGGGACAGGTCTACGAGCAGTACTTC; CDR3: CASSSPGQVYEQYF
J: TRBJ2-3; size: .; V: TRBV6-1; D: .; DNA: TGTGCCAGCAGTGACAGGGGTCACCTCACAGATACGCAGTATTTT; CDR3: CASSDRGHLTDTQYF
J: TRBJ1-5; size: .; V: TRBV5-4; D: TRBD1; DNA: TGTGCCAGCAGCCAGGGACAGGGGGCGACTTACCAGCCCCAGCATTTT; CDR3: CASSQGQGATYQPQHF
J: TRBJ2-7; size: .; V: TRBV4-1; D: TRBD1; DNA: TGCGCCAGCAGCCCCCTGGGACAGAAATACGAGCAGTACTTC; CDR3: CASSPLGQKYEQYF
J: TRBJ2-3; size: .; V: TRBV2; D: .; DNA: TGTGCCAGCAGTGACCCAGATACGCAGTATTTT; CDR3: CASSDPDTQYF
J: TRBJ1-5; size: .; V: TRBV28; D: TRBD1; DNA: TGTGCCAGCAGTTTATTAAGGATGTGGGACAGGGGGGATCAGCCCCAGCATTTT; CDR3: CASSLLRMWDRGDQPQHF
J: TRBJ2-3; size: .; V: TRBV6-5; D: .; DNA: TGTGCCAGCAGACGGGACAGCACAGATACGCAGTATTTT; CDR3: CASRRDSTDTQYF
J: TRBJ1-5; size: few; V: TRBV6-1; D: TRBD1; DNA: TGTGCCAGCCTCCTAGACAGGGGAATGAATCAGCCCCAGCATTTT; CDR3: CASLLDRGMNQPQHF
J: TRBJ1-3; size: .; V: TRBV30; D: .; DNA: TGTGCCTGGGGGGGGAACACCATATATTTT; CDR3: CAWGGNTIYF
J: TRBJ2-7; size: .; V: TRBV28; D: .; DNA: TGTGCCAGCAGCCGTTCCCGGGACATGTCCTACGAGCAGTACTTC; CDR3: CASSRSRDMSYEQYF
J: TRBJ2-7; size: .; V: TRBV18; D: TRBD1; DNA: TGTGCCAGCTCACCTGGACAGGCGAAGGCCTACGAGCAGTACTTC; CDR3: CASSPGQAKAYEQYF
J: TRBJ2-6; size: once; V: TRBV5-1; D: TRBD2; DNA: TGCGCCAGCAGCTTTAGCGGGAGGAAGAGCTCTGGGGCCAACGTCCTGACTTTC; CDR3: CASSFSGRKSSGANVLTF
J: TRBJ1-5; size: once; V: TRBV6-5; D: .; DNA: TGTGCCAGCAAGATCAAGACAGGCGATCAGCCCCAGCATTTT; CDR3: CASKIKTGDQPQHF
J: TRBJ1-6; size: .; V: TRBV4-1; D: TRBD1; DNA: TGCGCCAGCAGCCACGCAGACAGGGAGGGATCACCCCTCCACTTT; CDR3: CASSHADREGSPLHF
J: TRBJ2-5; size: .; V: TRBV28; D: .; DNA: TGTGCCAGCAGTCAATGGGGGGTCAGGGAAGAGACCCAGTACTTC; CDR3: CASSQWGVREETQYF
J: TRBJ2-7; size: .; V: TRBV28; D: .; DNA: TGTGCCAGCAGTCAAACACCCGACTACGAGCAGTACTTC; CDR3: CASSQTPDYEQYF
J: TRBJ2-7; size: .; V: TRBV18; D: .; DNA: TGTGCCAGCTCGGGGGCAAGCGGGACATCCTACGAGCAGTACTTC; CDR3: CASSGASGTSYEQYF
J: TRBJ2-2; size: once; V: TRBV5-1; D: TRBD1; DNA: TGCGCCAGCAGCTCCGGGACAGGGGTTAACACCGGGGAGCTGTTTTTT; CDR3: CASSSGTGVNTGELFF
J: TRBJ2-7; size: .; V: TRBV5-1; D: .; DNA: TGCGCCAGCAGCTTGGCCGGAACAGGAACGGGGGAGCAGTACTTC; CDR3: CASSLAGTGTGEQYF
J: TRBJ2-5; size: .; V: TRBV30; D: .; DNA: TGTGCCTGGAGTGGTGTCCAAGAGACCCAGTACTTC; CDR3: CAWSGVQETQYF
J: TRBJ1-4; size: .; V: TRBV27; D: .; DNA: TGTGCCAGCAGTTTACAGCGGGGTGAAAAACTGTTTTTT; CDR3: CASSLQRGEKLFF
J: TRBJ1-3; size: many; V: TRBV6-1; D: .; DNA: TGTGCCAGCAGTGTTCAACCCCGGCTAGATGGGTGGGGACCCGAAAACACCATATATTTT; CDR3: CASSVQPRLDGWGPENTIYF
J: TRBJ2-7; size: once; V: TRBV6-1; D: TRBD1; DNA: TGTGCCAGCAGTCTGGACAGGATCTACTACGAGCAGTACTTC; CDR3: CASSLDRIYYEQYF
J: TRBJ2-2; size: .; V: TRBV4-1; D: .; DNA: TGCGCCAGCAGCCAATTGTGGACAGTGAACACCGGGGAGCTGTTTTTT; CDR3: CASSQLWTVNTGELFF
J: TRBJ2-5; size: .; V: TRBV19; D: TRBD1; DNA: TGTGCCAGTAGTATAGGACAGGGGGCTGAGACCCAGTACTTC; CDR3: CASSIGQGAETQYF
J: TRBJ2-7; size: .; V: TRBV5-4; D: .; DNA: TGTGCCAGCAGCTTGGGAGCGGGTGGGTGGTACGAGCAGTACTTC; CDR3: CASSLGAGGWYEQYF
J: TRBJ1-2; size: .; V: TRBV15; D: .; DNA: TGTGCCACCAGCAGAGGGGGACTAGGTTACTCTTCGGAAGGCTACACCTTC; CDR3: CATSRGGLGYSSEGYTF
J: TRBJ1-2; size: few; V: TRBV6-1; D: .; DNA: TGTGCCAGCAGTGAGGCTATCTATGGCTACACCTTC; CDR3: CASSEAIYGYTF
J: TRBJ2-1; size: many; V: TRBV6-6; D: TRBD2; DNA: TGTGCCAGCAGACCACTAGCGGGAGGGCGTAATGAGCAGTTCTTC; CDR3: CASRPLAGGRNEQFF
J: TRBJ1-1; size: .; V: TRBV7-8; D: TRBD1; DNA: TGTGCCAGCAGCCATGGACAGGGGGGAATGAACACTGAAGCTTTCTTT; CDR3: CASSHGQGGMNTEAFF
J: TRBJ2-2; size: .; V: TRBV27; D: TRBD2; DNA: TGTGCCAGCAGTACCCCGGGACTAGTTCGGACCGGGGAGCTGTTTTTT; CDR3: CASSTPGLVRTGELFF
J: TRBJ2-5; size: once; V: TRBV29-1; D: TRBD2; DNA: TGCAGCGTTGAAGCACTAGCGGGAGTGGCCCAGTACTTC; CDR3: CSVEALAGVAQYF
J: TRBJ2-2; size: .; V: TRBV10-3; D: TRBD1; DNA: TGTGCCATCAGTGAATCAACAGGGGAAACCGGGGAGCTGTTTTTT; CDR3: CAISESTGETGELFF
J: TRBJ1-5; size: .; V: TRBV28; D: .; DNA: TGTGCCAGCAGTGGCCTATCCCGGGGCGTTGGCAATCAGCCCCAGCATTTT; CDR3: CASSGLSRGVGNQPQHF
J: TRBJ2-2; size: .; V: TRBV9; D: .; DNA: TGTGCCAGCAGCGGGACATATATGAACACCGGGGAGCTGTTTTTT; CDR3: CASSGTYMNTGELFF
J: TRBJ2-7; size: .; V: TRBV2; D: .; DNA: TGTGCCAGCAAGACTCCAACGTACTTAATCTCCTACGAGCAGTACTTC; CDR3: CASKTPTYLISYEQYF
J: TRBJ2-5; size: .; V: TRBV6-5; D: TRBD1; DNA: TGTGCCAGCAGTTCCCTACCGGGACAGCAAGAGACCCAGTACTTC; CDR3: CASSSLPGQQETQYF
J: TRBJ2-7; size: .; V: TRBV19; D: .; DNA: TGTGCCAGTAGACCGACTAGTTCTTCCGAGCAGTACTTC; CDR3: CASRPTSSSEQYF
J: TRBJ1-2; size: many; V: TRBV30; D: TRBD1; DNA: TGTGCCTGGACGAGGACAGGGGGCTATGGCTACACCTTC; CDR3: CAWTRTGGYGYTF
J: TRBJ2-5; size: .; V: TRBV5-6; D: .; DNA: TGTGCCAGCAGCTTTTCCGGAGGCGAGACCCAGTACTTC; CDR3: CASSFSGGETQYF
J: TRBJ2-4; size: .; V: TRBV6-1; D: .; DNA: TGTGCCAGCAGTCTAAAGGGACTGGGAGGCATTCAGTACTTC; CDR3: CASSLKGLGGIQYF
J: TRBJ1-2; size: .; V: TRBV27; D: TRBD1; DNA: TGTGCCAGCTTTAAACAGGGGTCGCGAGGCTACACCTTC; CDR3: CASFKQGSRGYTF
J: TRBJ2-1; size: few; V: TRBV25-1; D: TRBD2; DNA: TGTGCCAGCAGTGAGCAGGGCGACGGTGCGGGAGAGGATGAGCAGTTCTTC; CDR3: CASSEQGDGAGEDEQFF
J: TRBJ1-1; size: few; V: TRBV4-2; D: .; DNA: TGTGCCAGCAGCCAAGACATAGAGGCGACTGAAGCTTTCTTT; CDR3: CASSQDIEATEAFF
J: TRBJ1-1; size: .; V: TRBV7-9; D: .; DNA: TGTGCCAGCAGCTTTGCGGGGCGGCGGAACACTGAAGCTTTCTTT; CDR3: CASSFAGRRNTEAFF
J: TRBJ2-3; size: .; V: TRBV7-3; D: .; DNA: TGTGCCAGCAGCTCTCTAGGGGGCACAGATACGCAGTATTTT; CDR3: CASSSLGGTDTQYF
J: TRBJ2-5; size: .; V: TRBV18; D: .; DNA: TGTGCCAGCTCACCTTCTCGGGGCAAGGAGACCCAGTACTTC; CDR3: CASSPSRGKETQYF
J: TRBJ2-7; size: .; V: TRBV29-1; D: .; DNA: TGCAGCGTTGGGGGTTACTACGAGCAGTACTTC; CDR3: CSVGGYYEQYF
J: TRBJ2-3; size: .; V: TRBV2; D: .; DNA: TGTGCCAGCAAGGACCGGACTCTCACAGATACGCAGTATTTT; CDR3: CASKDRTLTDTQYF
J: TRBJ2-1; size: .; V: TRBV5-1; D: TRBD2; DNA: TGCGCCAGCAGCTTTTCTAGCGGGTCGTACAATGAGCAGTTCTTC; CDR3: CASSFSSGSYNEQFF
J: TRBJ2-7; size: few; V: TRBV5-1; D: .; DNA: TGCGCCAGCAGCTTAACGGGGTCCCGCGAGCAGTACTTC; CDR3: CASSLTGSREQYF
J: TRBJ1-2; size: .; V: TRBV28; D: .; DNA: TGTGCCAGCACTGTACATGATGGCTACACCTTC; CDR3: CASTVHDGYTF
J: TRBJ2-1; size: .; V: TRBV9; D: .; DNA: TGTGCCAGCAGCGTAGGCCTCACTAGCTACAATGAGCAGTTCTTC; CDR3: CASSVGLTSYNEQFF
J: TRBJ1-5; size: .; V: TRBV6-1; D: .; DNA: TGTGCCAGCATTTCAGGGGTGGTCAATCAGCCCCAGCATTTT; CDR3: CASISGVVNQPQHF